Reported below is one T cell receptor beta chain. The antigen remains undetermined. The data belong to a study of T cell responses to AZD1222 COVID-19 vaccine. Whole-study results and caveats: Mostly white British, mostly female donors; authors suggested clonal diversity may be underestimated.

The table came from immunoSEQ multiplex PCR; TCRdb's copy has only in-frame clones and leaves some out. The profile shows under 150,000 clones, 80% to 90% of them singletons. Per the germline V gene, CDR1 is SQVTM and CDR2 is ANQGSEA. The CDR3 runs 14 residues. Trimming pared 7 bases from V and 6 bases from J, leaving 19 bases between. The sample here was peripheral blood, taken on day 0 of AZD1222 vaccination. This chain joins TRBV29-1 and TRBJ2-1; D is uncertain. This receptor was obtained from an adult in good health. DNA of the CDR3: TGCAGCGCCGACCCCGGATCCTCTCCCAATGAGCAGTTCTTC. This gives the protein CSADPGSSPNEQFF.